This section outlines one TCR beta chain sequence together with its context. Between the trimmed V and J ends, which lost 3 bases and 7 bases, there was a span of 15 bases. Germline V lookup: CDR1 SGHTA, CDR2 FQGNSA. This CDR3 comprises 15 residues. This entry belongs to a study of blood T cell repertoires in COVID-19. Repertoires were generated with immunoSEQ multiplex PCR, while TCRdb's copy carries only in-frame clones and drops some. The sample lists some 130,000 clones, roughly three quarters occurring once. The TCR originated in a man older than 75 with acute or convalescent COVID-19. J is TRBJ1-4 and V is TRBV7-2; D is undetermined. The sequencing input was peripheral blood. The CDR3 protein is CASSFVRRGGEKLFF. The CDR3 nucleotides are TGTGCCAGCAGCTTCGTCAGACGGGGTGGTGAAAAACTGTTTTTT.